One and the same sample provided the 19 T cell receptor beta chains below, sequenced in a study of a mutant IDH1 vaccine in newly diagnosed glioma. Time point denoted: week 47, end of study. The investigators gave 300 ug of mutant IDH1 20-mer peptide in each vaccine dose, together with topical imiquimod. Sequencing was performed with immunoSEQ multiplex PCR; in TCRdb, only in-frame clones are kept and a portion is missing. This sample yields under 40,000 clones, of which 80% to 85% are seen a single time; around 30% belongs to the top ten. Which antigens these TCRs recognize remains unknown. The sequencing here drew on PBMCs, taken from a glioma patient whose treatment included an IDH1 peptide vaccine. These receptor sequences come from a young man with glioma.

The chain carries TRBV7-9 and TRBJ2-4; 8 nucleotides align to TRBD2. This CDR3 region has 14 residues. V was pared by 5 bases and J by 6 bases, with 6 bases of the junction left unmatched. CDR1 SEHNR and CDR2 FQNEAQ come from the germline V gene (reference sequence). The CDR3 sequence is CASSPPREGNIQYF. CDR3 in DNA: TGTGCCAGCAGCCCCCCCCGGGAGGGAAACATTCAGTACTTC.

The chain uses TRBV5-1 and TRBJ1-1; D gene unclear. The germline V gene has CDR1 SGHRS and CDR2 YFSETQ. This CDR3 has 14 amino acids. The V end lost 0 bases, the J end lost 4 bases, and 10 bases lay between the germline ends. This CDR3 reads CASSLEGYSTEAFF. CDR3 nucleotide sequence: TGCGCCAGCAGCTTGGAAGGTTACAGCACTGAAGCTTTCTTT.

This chain joins TRBV30 and TRBJ2-5; 12 bases fit TRBD2. With 0 bases clipped from V and 0 bases from J, the junction kept 5 bases outside the gene matches. CDR1 is GTSNPN and CDR2 is SVGIG in the germline V gene (reference sequence). The CDR3 loop spans 17 amino acids. The CDR3 region has the DNA TGTGCCTGGAGTGTACTAGCGGGGGGCTACGACCAAGAGACCCAGTACTTC. Translation: CAWSVLAGGYDQETQYF.

This clone was seen a single time. This chain links TRBV15 with TRBJ2-7; D uncertain. CDR1 LNHNV and CDR2 YYDKDF come from the germline V gene (reference sequence). Between the trimmed V and J ends, which lost 0 bases and 0 bases, there was a span of 3 bases. The CDR3 runs to 13 residues. CDR3 nucleotides: TGTGCCACCAGCAGAGATACCTCCTACGAGCAGTACTTC. Translation gives CATSRDTSYEQYF. Full variable domain (rest looked up from reference TRBV15 and TRBJ2-7): DAMVIQNPRYQVTQFGKPVTLSCSQTLNHNVMYWYQQKSSQAPKLLFHYYDKDFNNEADTPDNFQSRRPNTSFCFLDIRSPGLGDTAMYLCATSRDTSYEQYFGPGTRLTVT.

V gene TRBV5-1 combines with J gene TRBJ2-5, with 8 positions matching TRBD2. The junction had 9 bases not matched to a gene; V was cut back by 0 bases and J by 5 bases. Germline V gene sequence: CDR1 SGHRS, CDR2 YFSETQ. The CDR3 contains 16 residues. The CDR3 nucleotides read TGCGCCAGCAGCTTGGATGGTAGCGGGGACCGGGAGACCCAGTACTTC. Translation: CASSLDGSGDRETQYF.

The chain uses TRBV6-5 and TRBJ1-2; maybe TRBD1 (5 bases). The CDR3 runs to 13 residues. V was shortened by 2 bases and J by 8 bases, with 12 bases between the two germline ends. From germline, CDR1 is MNHEY and CDR2 SVGAGI. CDR3 bases: TGTGCCAGCAGTTACGATGGGGGAAACGGCTACACCTTC. This sequence encodes CASSYDGGNGYTF.

The V gene is TRBV6-1, the J gene TRBJ1-1; D perhaps matches TRBD1 (5 bases). The length of the CDR3 is 14 residues. Germline CDR1 and CDR2: MNHNS and SASEGT. V lost 3 bases and J lost 5, with 13 bases in between. CDR3 sequence: CASSDSAGWTEAFF. CDR3 bases: TGTGCCAGCAGTGACTCTGCAGGGTGGACTGAAGCTTTCTTT.

This clone was seen only once. Compared with germline, one end of the junction differs, possibly owing to a read error. The rearrangement links TRBV29-1 to TRBJ2-3; D perhaps matches TRBD1 (5 bases). Germline-derived CDR1 and CDR2 are SQVTM and ANQGSEA. There are 15 residues in the CDR3. The CDR3 spells CSAEQDIFSTDTQYF. DNA of the CDR3: TGCAGCGCTGAACAGGATATCTTTAGCACAGATACGCAGTATTTT.

This chain uses TRBV9 with TRBJ1-1; no definite D call. There are 14 residues in the CDR3. Trimming took off 1 base at V and 0 bases at J, with 7 bases between the two ends. The V gene's germline CDR1 is SGDLS and CDR2 YYNGEE. CDR3 DNA sequence: TGTGCCAGCAGCGTATCAGGTTTGAACACTGAAGCTTTCTTT. Translated, it gives CASSVSGLNTEAFF.

The chain uses TRBV7-9 and TRBJ2-3; D is ambiguous. CDR1 and CDR2 (germline): SEHNR, FQNEAQ (reference sequence). The CDR3 length is 14 residues. V lost 7 bases to trimming and J lost 0 bases, with 11 bases between them. CDR3 residues: CASMGRSSTDTQYF. As DNA, the CDR3 is TGTGCCAGCATGGGCAGATCTAGCACAGATACGCAGTATTTT. Together with reference TRBV7-9 and TRBJ2-3, the CDR3 gives the full variable domain: DTGVSQNPRHKITKRGQNVTFRCDPISEHNRLYWYRQTLGQGPEFLTYFQNEAQLEKSRLLSDRFSAERPKGSFSTLEIQRTEQGDSAMYLCASMGRSSTDTQYFGPGTRLTVL.

The chain is built from TRBV9 and TRBJ2-3; D unresolved. Trimming took off 0 bases at V and 1 base at J, with 6 bases between the two ends. The CDR3 has 14 residues. Germline values: CDR1 SGDLS, CDR2 YYNGEE. The CDR3, as DNA: TGTGCCAGCAGCGTAGACTACGGCACAGATACGCAGTATTTT. Protein: CASSVDYGTDTQYF.

V and J are TRBV9 and TRBJ2-7; D might be TRBD1 (5 bases). Germline V gene sequence: CDR1 SGDLS, CDR2 YYNGEE. The length of the CDR3 is 14 residues. The V and J ends lost 4 bases and 0 bases respectively, with 11 bases between them. The CDR3 sequence: CASSKTVGSYEQYF. CDR3 nucleotide sequence: TGTGCCAGCAGCAAGACAGTCGGCTCCTACGAGCAGTACTTC.

The genes are TRBV10-3 and TRBJ2-2; no clear D. Germline CDR1 ENHRY, CDR2 SYGVKD. Trimming removed 2 bases from V and 4 bases from J, with 11 bases in between. This CDR3 is built from 15 residues. CDR3 bases: TGTGCCATCAGTGAGGTCGGAGAAGGCACCGGGGAGCTGTTTTTT. Its translation: CAISEVGEGTGELFF.

This chain joins TRBV28 and TRBJ2-7, with 7 bases lining up with TRBD1. The CDR3 length is 16 residues. V shed 5 bases, J shed 2 bases, and the junction held 12 bases outside the gene matches. Germline V gene data show CDR1 as MDHEN and CDR2 as SYDVKM. CDR3 coding DNA: TGTGCCAGCAGTACCCCTCCCCGGCAGGGGGCCTACGAGCAGTACTTC. Translating gives CASSTPPRQGAYEQYF.

This clone was detected only once. The rearrangement uses TRBV11-3 and TRBJ1-1; 8 positions match TRBD1. Germline-derived CDR1 and CDR2 are SGHNT and YENEEA. The CDR3 is 15 residues long. V shed 1 base, J shed 3 bases, and the junction held 4 bases outside the gene matches. CDR3 nucleotides: TGTGCCAGCAGCTTAGGCAGGGGGCAAGACACTGAAGCTTTCTTT. It codes for CASSLGRGQDTEAFF.

The V gene is TRBV4-3, the J gene TRBJ1-6; 7 positions agree with TRBD1. The CDR3 is 16 amino acids. Germline-derived CDR1 and CDR2 are LGHNA and YSLEER. V trimming: 5 bases; J trimming: 10 bases; junction bases outside the gene matches: 14. The CDR3 region is CASSSQKGAGGSPLHF. The CDR3 DNA reads as TGCGCCAGCAGCTCCCAAAAGGGGGCGGGGGGGTCACCCCTCCACTTT.

This clone was detected only a few times. This chain joins TRBV4-1 and TRBJ1-1; D not resolved. The V and J ends lost 4 bases and 0 bases respectively, with 9 bases between them. The CDR3 length is 14 residues. Germline CDR1 reads MGHRA; CDR2 reads YSYEKL. CDR3 in amino acids: CASSRPAMNTEAFF. CDR3 bases: TGCGCCAGCAGCCGACCAGCGATGAACACTGAAGCTTTCTTT.

In its sample, this clone was seen once. The genes are TRBV5-1 and TRBJ2-7, with D maybe TRBD2 (6 bases). The CDR3 sequence is 14 residues long. V was trimmed by 1 base and J by 2 bases, leaving 10 bases between them. Per germline, CDR1 SGHRS and CDR2 YFSETQ. The CDR3, as DNA: TGCGCCAGCAGCTTGAGTGGCGGGGCCTACGAGCAGTACTTC. Its translation: CASSLSGGAYEQYF.

The chain carries TRBV30 and TRBJ2-7; D is ambiguous. Germline V CDR1 and CDR2: GTSNPN, SVGIG (reference sequence). V was clipped by 7 bases and J by 4 bases, with 17 bases between them. This CDR3 has 13 residues. CDR3: CALNLATEYEQYF. DNA for the CDR3: TGTGCCTTAAACCTTGCTACCGAATACGAGCAGTACTTC.